The 10 T cell receptor beta chains given below trace back to one sample, sequenced in a study of T cell changes during pregnancy in multiple sclerosis. Measured with immunoSEQ multiplex PCR; TCRdb has only the in-frame clones, and not every one. The data show some 96,000 clones, around 92% seen once. The starting material was peripheral blood, obtained after pregnancy. These receptors all come from a female donor with multiple sclerosis, enrolled in a pregnancy study.

The V and J genes are TRBV27 and TRBJ1-4; D ambiguous. Germline CDR1 is MNHEY and CDR2 is SMNVEV (reference sequence). This CDR3 has 14 amino acids. Trimming took 7 bases from V and 7 from J, leaving 16 bases between them. CDR3 DNA: TGTGCCAGCAAGATCGACCCTGGAGGTGAAAAACTGTTTTTT. It encodes CASKIDPGGEKLFF. Variable domain in full (rest from reference TRBV27 and TRBJ1-4): EAQVTQNPRYLITVTGKKLTVTCSQNMNHEYMSWYRQDPGLGLRQIYYSMNVEVTDKGDVPEGYKVSRKEKRNFPLILESPSPNQTSLYFCASKIDPGGEKLFFGSGTQLSVL.

The chain combines TRBV6-5 with TRBJ2-3, with D possibly being TRBD2 (5 bases). CDR3 length equals 15 residues. Germline V lookup: CDR1 MNHEY, CDR2 SVGAGI. The V gene lost 6 bases and the J gene lost 0 bases, with 13 bases spanning the gap. In nucleotides, the CDR3 is TGTGCCAGCAGATCCCGGGGAGTGAGCACAGATACGCAGTATTTT. Translating it yields CASRSRGVSTDTQYF.

The J gene is TRBJ2-3, the V gene TRBV6-1; 14 bases align to TRBD2. V shed 5 bases, J shed 4 bases, and the junction held 2 bases outside the gene matches. Germline V gene lookup returns CDR1 MNHNS and CDR2 SASEGT. CDR3 length equals 15 residues. The CDR3 loop reads CASSLTSGGADTQYF. The CDR3, as DNA: TGTGCCAGCAGTTTGACTAGCGGGGGGGCAGATACGCAGTATTTT.

The V gene is TRBV5-6, the J gene TRBJ1-4; the D gene is possibly TRBD1 (6 bases). Per germline, CDR1 SGHDT and CDR2 YYEEEE. The CDR3 sequence is 14 residues long. V lost 0 bases to trimming and J lost 12 bases, with 15 bases between them. CDR3 residues: CASSLGPQGMELFF. In nucleotides, the CDR3 is TGTGCCAGCAGCTTGGGGCCCCAGGGGATGGAACTGTTTTTT.

This clone occurred once. The DNA of the CDR3 is TGTGCCAGCAGCTTAGCGGGGGGGCGGACCGGGGAGCTGTTTTTT. It is translated as CASSLAGGRTGELFF. The rearrangement uses TRBV7-2 and TRBJ2-2; D is perhaps TRBD2 (7 bases). Germline CDR1 is SGHTA and CDR2 is FQGNSA. This CDR3 contains 15 residues. Trimming took off 0 bases at V and 5 bases at J, with 10 bases between the two ends.

This clone was detected once. This chain links TRBV19 with TRBJ2-7; D is perhaps TRBD1 (5 bases). Germline V lookup: CDR1 LNHDA, CDR2 SQIVND (reference sequence). Trimming stripped 4 bases from V and 5 bases from J, with 21 bases between. This CDR3 has 16 amino acids. The CDR3 nucleotides read TGTGCCAGTAGTACTCCGGGCCAAGGGGCGGTCAACGAGCAGTACTTC. Residues: CASSTPGQGAVNEQYF.

This rearrangement joins TRBV4-2 to TRBJ2-7; tentatively, D is TRBD2 (7 bases). V was cut by 1 base and J by 2 bases, with 15 bases left in between. The CDR3 sequence is 16 residues long. Germline V lookup: CDR1 LGHNA, CDR2 YNFKEQ. Here the CDR3 reads CASSQARGGLAYEQYF. In nucleotides, the CDR3 is TGTGCCAGCAGCCAAGCTAGGGGGGGTCTTGCCTACGAGCAGTACTTC.

This clone was seen just once. The rearrangement links TRBV6-5 to TRBJ2-3; 7 nucleotides match TRBD2. The V gene end was trimmed by 6 bases and the J gene end by 3 bases; junction bases not matched to a gene: 9. This CDR3 comprises 15 residues. Germline assignment: CDR1 MNHEY and CDR2 SVGAGI. The CDR3 DNA follows: TGTGCCAGCAGGATCCGAGCGGGACTGACAGATACGCAGTATTTT. It is translated as CASRIRAGLTDTQYF.

The chain combines TRBV10-3 with TRBJ2-4; maybe TRBD1 (6 bases). Germline loops: CDR1 ENHRY, CDR2 SYGVKD. V shed 0 bases and J shed 2 bases, with 11 bases lying between them. The CDR3 consists of 16 residues. CDR3 DNA: TGTGCCATCAGTGAGTCGGTGGGGGCGACCAAAAACATTCAGTACTTC. Encoded protein: CAISESVGATKNIQYF.

The rearrangement joins TRBV20-1 to TRBJ1-1; D ambiguous. The ends were cut back, 6 bases at V and 7 bases at J, with 12 bases in the middle. There are 11 residues in the CDR3. The germline V gene has CDR1 DFQATT and CDR2 SNEGSKA (reference sequence). This CDR3 reads CSARTGSEAFF. For the CDR3, the DNA is TGCAGTGCGAGGACTGGAAGTGAAGCTTTCTTT.